Below are 22 T cell receptor beta chains sequenced from a single sample in a study of blood T cell repertoires in COVID-19. Sequencing was performed with immunoSEQ multiplex PCR; in TCRdb, only in-frame clones are kept and a portion is missing. The sample carries tens of thousands of clones, under 80% recorded once. The sequencing input was peripheral blood. These receptor sequences come from a human donor in a cohort sampled during active COVID-19.

This clone was seen once. This chain uses TRBV20-1 with TRBJ2-7; weak D call: TRBD1 (5 bases). Germline assignment: CDR1 DFQATT and CDR2 SNEGSKA (reference sequence). This CDR3 is built from 11 residues. V shed 7 bases and J shed 9 bases, with 16 bases lying between them. In DNA, the CDR3 is TGCAGTGATTCAGGGTCCACAGGGCAGTACGTC. Residues: CSDSGSTGQYV.

CDR3 nucleotides: TGTGCCAGCAGCTTGGAGCTTTTTGTGGGCTACACCTTC. The encoded protein is CASSLELFVGYTF. The chain uses TRBV5-4 and TRBJ1-2; D is unclear. Germline lookup yields CDR1 SGHNT and CDR2 YYREEE (reference sequence). V was shortened by 0 bases and J by 8 bases, with 11 bases between the two germline ends. The CDR3 extends over 13 amino acids.

This clone came up many times. The genes are TRBV5-1 and TRBJ1-3; TRBD1 is a possible D gene (6 bases). The CDR3 covers 14 residues. V gave up 4 bases and J gave up 1 base, with 9 bases separating them. CDR1 and CDR2 from the germline V gene are SGHRS and YFSETQ. The DNA for the CDR3 is TGCGCCAGCAGCCTCGGGACATCTGGAAACACCATATATTTT. This codes for CASSLGTSGNTIYF.

This clone was picked up a small number of times. This sequence joins TRBV10-3 and TRBJ1-1; 9 bases agree with TRBD1. V trimming: 5 bases; J trimming: 4 bases; junction bases outside the gene matches: 8. CDR3 length: 15 amino acids. Germline assignment: CDR1 ENHRY and CDR2 SYGVKD. Here the CDR3 reads CAISYLQGAFTEAFF. CDR3 bases: TGTGCCATCAGTTACCTACAGGGGGCATTCACTGAAGCTTTCTTT.

The chain joins TRBV6-5 to TRBJ2-5; no reliable D call. The germline V and J ends were trimmed by 2 bases and 4 bases, with 8 bases remaining between them. The CDR3 is 13 residues long. Germline-derived CDR1 and CDR2 are MNHEY and SVGAGI. DNA for the CDR3: TGTGCCAGCAGTTACAGTAGGAGAGAGACCCAGTACTTC. Its protein product is CASSYSRRETQYF.

This chain links TRBV28 with TRBJ1-1; weak D call: TRBD1 (6 bases). Germline loops: CDR1 MDHEN, CDR2 SYDVKM. This CDR3 contains 12 residues. Trimming removed 3 bases at V and 6 bases at J, with 8 bases between. The CDR3 loop reads CASSLGGPEAFF. CDR3 coding DNA: TGTGCCAGCAGTTTGGGGGGGCCTGAAGCTTTCTTT.

This chain links TRBV28 with TRBJ2-7; 9 positions agree with TRBD1. Germline CDR1 MDHEN, CDR2 SYDVKM. This CDR3 comprises 15 residues. The V and J ends lost 1 base and 4 bases, in that order; junction bases with no gene match: 5. The CDR3 DNA reads TGTGCCAGCAGTTTATTTGGGACAGGGAGGTACGAGCAGTACTTC. Its translation: CASSLFGTGRYEQYF.

The genes are TRBV3-1 (or the pseudogene TRBV3-2) and TRBJ1-1, with TRBD1 identical over 10 bases. CDR1 and CDR2 (germline): LGHDT, YNNKEL (reference sequence). Trimming took 1 base from V and 6 from J; bases not matched to a gene: 2. The length of the CDR3 is 14 residues. The CDR3 spells CASSQGGTGAEAFF. The DNA of the CDR3 is TGTGCCAGCAGCCAAGGTGGGACAGGGGCTGAAGCTTTCTTT.

This clone occurred many times. This chain connects TRBV5-1 to TRBJ2-7, with 14 bases fitting TRBD2. The CDR3 loop spans 15 amino acids. Losses at the gene ends were 4 bases for V and 9 bases for J; bases not matched to a gene: 9. Per the germline V gene, CDR1 is SGHRS and CDR2 is YFSETQ. In nucleotides, the CDR3 is TGCGCCAGCAGCCAAGGGACTAGCGGGAGTCAGGGGCAGTACGTC. This encodes CASSQGTSGSQGQYV.

This chain links TRBV11-2 with TRBJ2-7, with 9 bases fitting TRBD1. The V gene end was trimmed by 4 bases and the J gene end by 2 bases; junction bases not matched to a gene: 3. Germline CDR1 reads SGHAT; CDR2 reads FQNNGV. CDR3 length: 14 amino acids. The CDR3 loop reads CASSWGQGTYEQYF. In nucleotides, the CDR3 is TGTGCCAGCAGCTGGGGACAGGGAACCTACGAGCAGTACTTC.

The V gene is TRBV27, the J gene TRBJ2-7, with a weak D call TRBD1 (5 bases). Germline CDR1 is MNHEY and CDR2 is SMNVEV (reference sequence). The CDR3 loop spans 15 amino acids. The V gene lost 4 bases and the J gene lost 0 bases, with 13 bases spanning the gap. DNA of the CDR3: TGTGCCAGCAGTTCACTAACAGGTAGCTCCTACGAGCAGTACGTC. Translated: CASSSLTGSSYEQYV.

This clone appeared once. The rearrangement uses TRBV5-1 and TRBJ2-3; D is unresolved. Trimming pared 0 bases from V and 0 bases from J, leaving 5 bases between. There are 14 residues in the CDR3. Germline V gene sequence: CDR1 SGHRS, CDR2 YFSETQ. The CDR3 loop is CASSLGQSTDTQYF. The CDR3 coding sequence is TGCGCCAGCAGCTTGGGACAAAGCACAGATACGCAGTATTTT.

The chain employs TRBV24-1 and TRBJ2-5; TRBD2 agrees at 7 bases. Germline lookup yields CDR1 KGHDR and CDR2 SFDVKD. The CDR3 sequence is 15 residues long. V shed 1 base, J shed 1 base, and the junction held 2 bases outside the gene matches. The CDR3: CATSDFAGVQETQYF. The CDR3 nucleotides read TGTGCCACCAGTGATTTCGCGGGGGTCCAAGAGACCCAGTACTTC.

This clone has just a few counts. The chain has TRBV24-1 and TRBJ2-7, with 9 bases matching TRBD2. CDR3 length equals 13 residues. The germline gives CDR1 KGHDR, CDR2 SFDVKD. With V trimmed by 3 bases and J by 5 bases, 1 base remained unmatched. Here the CDR3 reads CATSDIAGDEQYV. The DNA for the CDR3 is TGTGCCACCAGTGATATAGCGGGAGACGAGCAGTACGTC.

The CDR3 coding sequence is TGTGCCAGCAGTACCCCAGAAGATACGCAGTATTTT. Residues: CASSTPEDTQYF. The chain employs TRBV27 and TRBJ2-3; D gene ambiguous. The V and J ends lost 5 bases and 5 bases respectively, with 8 bases between them. The CDR3 is 12 residues long. In germline, CDR1 is MNHEY, CDR2 SMNVEV (reference sequence).

The rearrangement links TRBV4-1 to TRBJ1-5; maybe TRBD1 (5 bases). This CDR3 comprises 14 residues. Germline CDR1 and CDR2: MGHRA and YSYEKL. V gave up 3 bases and J gave up 7 bases, with 13 bases separating them. The CDR3 DNA is TGCGCCAGCAGCCAGGGGCAGGAGCGACAGCCCCAGCATTTT. It translates to CASSQGQERQPQHF.

This clone occurred many times. This sequence joins TRBV6-6 and TRBJ2-7, with 10 positions matching TRBD2. J lost 9 bases, V lost 5 bases, and 22 bases had no gene match. The germline V gene has CDR1 MNHNY and CDR2 SVGAGI (reference sequence). There are 18 residues in the CDR3. DNA for the CDR3: TGTGCCAGCAGTCTATTCCGGGGGACTAGCGCTACAGCGGTAGGGCAGTACGTC. It specifies CASSLFRGTSATAVGQYV.

This chain joins TRBV5-6 and TRBJ1-4, with 8 bases matching TRBD1. J was trimmed by 6 bases and V by 4 bases; bases with no gene match: 5. The CDR3 is made up of 14 amino acids. Germline V lookup: CDR1 SGHDT, CDR2 YYEEEE. The CDR3 DNA reads as TGTGCCAGCAGCCCCGGGACAGGAGATGAAAAACTGTTTTTT. Translated: CASSPGTGDEKLFF.

The rearrangement links TRBV19 to TRBJ1-1, with 8 bases lining up with TRBD1. This CDR3 comprises 14 residues. V was clipped by 8 bases and J by 4 bases; unmatched bases: 9. Germline lookup yields CDR1 LNHDA and CDR2 SQIVND (reference sequence). The CDR3 sequence is CASGDTGGSTEAFF. In nucleotides, the CDR3 is TGTGCCAGTGGGGACACAGGGGGGAGCACTGAAGCTTTCTTT.

V usage is TRBV7-2 and J usage is TRBJ2-1, with 9 nucleotides matching TRBD2. The V segment lost 5 bases and the J segment 9 bases; nucleotides outside the gene matches: 8. Germline-derived CDR1 and CDR2 are SGHTA and FQGNSA. CDR3 length: 14 residues. CDR3: CASSHPAGGFEQFF. The CDR3 DNA reads TGTGCCAGCAGCCATCCAGCGGGAGGTTTTGAGCAGTTCTTC. The whole variable domain, remainder taken from reference TRBV7-2 and TRBJ2-1, is GAGVSQSPSNKVTEKGKDVELRCDPISGHTALYWYRQSLGQGLEFLIYFQGNSAPDKSGLPSDRFSAERTGGSVSTLTIQRTQQEDSAVYLCASSHPAGGFEQFFGPGTRLTVL.

This sequence joins TRBV4-1 and TRBJ2-7, with D possibly being TRBD2 (6 bases). Looked up from germline, CDR1 is MGHRA and CDR2 is YSYEKL. The CDR3 is made up of 17 amino acids. V was pared by 0 bases and J by 4 bases, with 19 bases between. The CDR3 DNA reads TGCGCCAGCAGCCAAGATGGAGGGCCCTTGGGGAAGTACGAGCAGTACGTC. Translated: CASSQDGGPLGKYEQYV.

The chain links TRBV12-3 or TRBV12-4 to TRBJ1-2, with 7 bases identical to TRBD1. The trim removed 10 bases at V and 2 bases at J, leaving 4 bases unmatched. The CDR3 spans 12 residues. CDR3 DNA sequence: TGTGCCACAACAGGGGACAACTATGGCTACACCTTC. Amino acids: CATTGDNYGYTF.